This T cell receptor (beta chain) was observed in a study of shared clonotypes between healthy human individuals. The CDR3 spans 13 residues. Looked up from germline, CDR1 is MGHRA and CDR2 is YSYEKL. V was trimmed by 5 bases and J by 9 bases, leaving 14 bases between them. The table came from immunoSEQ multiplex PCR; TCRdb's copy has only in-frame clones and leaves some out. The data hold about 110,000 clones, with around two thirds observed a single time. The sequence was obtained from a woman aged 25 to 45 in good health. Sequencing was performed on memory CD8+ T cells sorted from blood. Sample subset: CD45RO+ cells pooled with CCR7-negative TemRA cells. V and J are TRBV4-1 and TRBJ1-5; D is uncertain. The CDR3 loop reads CASSVLVMWPQHF. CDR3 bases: TGCGCCAGCAGCGTCCTAGTGATGTGGCCCCAGCATTTT.